These T cell receptor beta chains were read from a single sample in a study. A single record per CDR3 protein comes from TCRdb applying MiXCR to the 5' RACE reads. The data show some 62,000 distinct CDR3 sequences, 25% to 30% seen once. Source material: tumor-infiltrating naive CD4+ T cells sorted from the breast tumor. Receptors were obtained from a female donor with breast cancer. Each CDR3 is given with its conserved first and last residue. The D gene is left open where the match is weak. Part of the rows lack a size; the others show once, few, many or a class for expanded clones.

CDR3nt | CDR3aa | abundance | v_gene | d_gene | j_gene
TGCGCCAGCAGCTCCGGGACAAGCACTAGCACAGATACGCAGTATTTT | CASSSGTSTSTDTQYF | many | TRBV4-3 | NA | TRBJ2-3
TGTGCCAGCAGCCGGACAGGGGAGGACTCACCCCTCCACTTT | CASSRTGEDSPLHF | few | TRBV4-2 | TRBD1 | TRBJ1-6
TGCAGTGCTAGAGGCGGCCAGGGTTTAGAGCAGTTCTTC | CSARGGQGLEQFF | medium-sized | TRBV20-1 | NA | TRBJ2-1
TGTGCCAGCAGCCAAGAATTCAGCGGTACGCAGTATTTT | CASSQEFSGTQYF | NA | TRBV4-2 | NA | TRBJ2-3
TGTGCCAGCAGTTTCCGGAGGAATTCACCCCTCCACTTT | CASSFRRNSPLHF | NA | TRBV12-3/TRBV12-4 | NA | TRBJ1-6
TGTTCCAGCAGCAAGGGACAGAACACCGGGGAGCTGTTTTTT | CSSSKGQNTGELFF | NA | TRBV28 | NA | TRBJ2-2
TGTGCCACCAGCAGAGAGGCGGGCAATCAGCCCCAGCATTTT | CATSREAGNQPQHF | few | TRBV15 | NA | TRBJ1-5
TGTGCCAGCAGTTACGGCAGCACAGATACGCAGTATTTT | CASSYGSTDTQYF | NA | TRBV6-5 | NA | TRBJ2-3
TGTGCCAGCAGCAAAACTAGCGTGACTAGCGGGGAATCGAACACCGGGGAGCTGTTTTTT | CASSKTSVTSGESNTGELFF | NA | TRBV6-5 | TRBD2 | TRBJ2-2
TGTGCCAGCAGTTTAGCTAGCGGGAGGAACACCGGGGAGCTGTTTTTT | CASSLASGRNTGELFF | few | TRBV12-3/TRBV12-4 | TRBD2 | TRBJ2-2
TGCAGTGCTAGAGACGCTCGACAGATCAACACTGAAGCTTTCTTT | CSARDARQINTEAFF | NA | TRBV20-1 | NA | TRBJ1-1
TGTGCCAGCAGCGTAGGACCGTTTAGCACAGATACGCAGTATTTT | CASSVGPFSTDTQYF | few | TRBV9 | NA | TRBJ2-3
TGTGCCAGCAGTGAATGGGGGACGAATTTTGGAAACACCATATATTTT | CASSEWGTNFGNTIYF | few | TRBV6-5 | NA | TRBJ1-3
TGTGCCAGCAGCCCTGCCCGGGCAGGGGAGGAGACCCAGTACTTC | CASSPARAGEETQYF | few | TRBV25-1 | NA | TRBJ2-5
TGCAGTGCTAGAGATCCGGGGGGGGCGAACGTAGGGGAGCTGTTTTTT | CSARDPGGANVGELFF | NA | TRBV20-1 | TRBD2 | TRBJ2-2
TGTGCCAGCGGCTTGGAGCCGTATGGCTACACCTTC | CASGLEPYGYTF | few | TRBV5-6 | NA | TRBJ1-2